These 23 T cell receptor beta chains share one sample of origin, sequenced in a study of cytomegalovirus exposure and HLA in healthy donors (dated by TCRdb to 2017 to 2019). The receptor library was made with the immunoSEQ multiplex PCR assay. For the multiplex PCR, a mixture combining 60 forward primers for TCR Vbeta segments and 13 reverse primers for TCR Jbeta segments was used. The clones in this table, taken by TCRdb from immuneACCESS, are in-frame only. Not every clone is retained; where verified, under half of the shortfall comes from an unresolved V gene, and the cause of the rest is unknown. The sample data list some 80,000 clones, and around 76% of these were observed just once. The top ten hold over 4.5% of the sample. Input material: PBMCs. These receptors originate from a man aged 18 to 29 in good health and CMV-seropositive.

The chain has TRBV7-3 and TRBJ2-5; D is possibly TRBD2 (5 bases). Trimming cost V 6 bases and J 2 bases, with 10 bases left between them. The V gene's germline CDR1 is SGHTA and CDR2 FQGTGA. The CDR3 runs 13 residues. The CDR3 DNA sequence: TGTGCCAGCAGACGGACTCTGCAAGAGACCCAGTACTTC. Its protein product is CASRRTLQETQYF.

This chain uses TRBV10-2 with TRBJ2-7; the match to TRBD2 covers 8 bases. The CDR3 consists of 14 residues. Germline V gene sequence: CDR1 WSHSY, CDR2 SAAADI. With 7 bases clipped from V and 0 bases from J, the junction kept 5 bases outside the gene matches. Here the CDR3 reads CASKERETSYEQYF. The CDR3 DNA sequence: TGCGCCAGCAAAGAGCGGGAGACCTCCTACGAGCAGTACTTC.

The chain links TRBV20-1 to TRBJ1-2, with D possibly TRBD1 on 6 matching bases. Trimming took off 7 bases at V and 3 bases at J, with 9 bases between the two ends. The CDR3 is 11 residues long. Germline loops: CDR1 DFQATT, CDR2 SNEGSKA (reference sequence). CDR3 nucleotides: TGCAGTGGGGGGCAACACTATGGCTACACCTTC. Its protein product is CSGGQHYGYTF.

The chain employs TRBV5-1 and TRBJ1-2; 7 nucleotides agree with TRBD1. This CDR3 has 13 amino acids. Trimming cost V 2 bases and J 6 bases; bases outside gene matches: 4. CDR1 and CDR2 (germline): SGHRS, YFSETQ. The CDR3 nucleotides are TGCGCCAGCAGCTTCACAGGGGAGAATGGCTACACCTTC. Protein sequence: CASSFTGENGYTF.

The J gene is TRBJ1-1, the V gene TRBV6-5, with D possibly TRBD1 on 6 matching bases. This CDR3 contains 13 residues. V was shortened by 0 bases and J by 10 bases, with 12 bases between the two germline ends. Per the germline V gene, CDR1 is MNHEY and CDR2 is SVGAGI. In DNA form, the CDR3 reads TGTGCCAGCAGTTACTCGACCGGGGGGCCAGCTTTCTTT. This encodes CASSYSTGGPAFF.

This chain uses TRBV9 with TRBJ2-1; TRBD1 matches at 10 bases. V lost 3 bases to trimming and J lost 7 bases; unmatched junction nucleotides: 7. The CDR3 has 15 residues. Germline V gene lookup returns CDR1 SGDLS and CDR2 YYNGEE. The DNA of the CDR3 is TGTGCCAGCAGCGCCGACGGGACAGGGGTAAATGAGCAGTTCTTC. Translation gives CASSADGTGVNEQFF.

This clone was found a few times. The chain combines TRBV18 with TRBJ2-7, with 16 bases aligning to TRBD2. This CDR3 is built from 15 residues. J was trimmed by 7 bases and V by 1 base; bases with no gene match: 1. Germline CDR1 is KGHSH and CDR2 is LQKENI. The CDR3 region has the DNA TGTGCCAGCTCACCACGGGGACTAGCGGGAGGGGAGCAGTACTTC. The encoded protein is CASSPRGLAGGEQYF.

Only a few counts were recorded for this clone. CDR3 nucleotide sequence: TGTGCCAGCAGCCCCAACAGGGACACTGAAGCTTTCTTT. It translates to CASSPNRDTEAFF. The V call is TRBV7-3, the J call TRBJ1-1, with TRBD1 as a possible D gene (6 bases). The CDR3 consists of 13 residues. The germline CDR1 and CDR2 sequences are SGHTA and FQGTGA. Trimming cost V 5 bases and J 3 bases, with 10 bases left between them.

This rearrangement joins TRBV20-1 to TRBJ2-1; tentatively, D is TRBD2 (6 bases). Germline lookup yields CDR1 DFQATT and CDR2 SNEGSKA (reference sequence). V gave up 3 bases and J gave up 6 bases, with 6 bases separating them. The CDR3 is 11 residues long. The CDR3 DNA sequence: TGCAGTGCTAGCGGGAGCAATGAGCAGTTCTTC. Translation: CSASGSNEQFF.

The chain couples TRBV11-2 to TRBJ1-3, with a possible D match to TRBD1 (6 bases). CDR1 is SGHAT, CDR2 FQNNGV, per germline. This CDR3 spans 15 amino acids. With 0 bases removed from V and 8 bases from J, the gap between germline ends came to 14 bases. CDR3 residues: CASSLERQGIDTIYF. The CDR3 coding sequence is TGTGCCAGCAGCTTAGAGCGGCAGGGGATTGACACCATATATTTT.

This clone came up a few times. This chain connects TRBV5-1 to TRBJ2-7, with D uncertain. Germline CDR1 is SGHRS and CDR2 is YFSETQ. The CDR3 loop spans 12 amino acids. Trimming shortened V by 4 bases and J by 3 bases, and 8 bases separated the two germline ends. In DNA, the CDR3 is TGCGCCAGCAGCCCCGCTAGCTACGAGCAGTACTTC. Protein product: CASSPASYEQYF.

The chain recombines TRBV6-5 with TRBJ1-1, with 9 positions matching TRBD1. CDR1 and CDR2 (germline): MNHEY, SVGAGI. The junction had 6 bases not matched to a gene; V was cut back by 2 bases and J by 11 bases. The CDR3 has 13 amino acids. This CDR3 is CASSYTQGAQAFF. The CDR3 DNA reads as TGTGCCAGCAGTTACACACAGGGGGCGCAGGCTTTCTTT.

In its sample, this clone was seen once. V gene TRBV7-2 combines with J gene TRBJ1-5; 8 bases agree with TRBD1. The V gene end was trimmed by 4 bases and the J gene end by 4 bases; junction bases not matched to a gene: 3. This CDR3 contains 14 residues. Germline V gives CDR1 SGHTA, CDR2 FQGNSA. The CDR3 here is CASSSRQGNQPQHF. In DNA, the CDR3 is TGTGCCAGCAGCTCCAGACAGGGGAATCAGCCCCAGCATTTT.

CDR3 protein: CSVGQGVAGELFF. The CDR3 nucleotides read TGCAGCGTTGGACAGGGGGTGGCCGGGGAGCTGTTTTTT. This chain connects TRBV29-1 to TRBJ2-2; TRBD1 matches at 9 bases. This CDR3 is 13 amino acids long. Losses at the gene ends were 4 bases for V and 6 bases for J; bases not matched to a gene: 3. Germline V gene sequence: CDR1 SQVTM, CDR2 ANQGSEA.

This rearrangement joins TRBV6-5 to TRBJ2-7, with a weak D call TRBD1 (6 bases). CDR1 is MNHEY, CDR2 SVGAGI, per germline. V was clipped by 6 bases and J by 0 bases, with 9 bases between them. This CDR3 comprises 13 residues. The CDR3 region has the DNA TGTGCCAGCAGGAGGGGGAGCTCCTACGAGCAGTACTTC. This codes for CASRRGSSYEQYF.

The V call is TRBV9, the J call TRBJ1-4; D not resolved. The length of the CDR3 is 13 residues. V was cut by 3 bases and J by 5 bases, with 8 bases left in between. Germline loops: CDR1 SGDLS, CDR2 YYNGEE. CDR3 loop: CASSAPPNEKLFF. The CDR3, as DNA: TGTGCCAGCAGCGCCCCCCCGAATGAAAAACTGTTTTTT.

The chain is built from TRBV6-4 and TRBJ2-7; D might be TRBD2 (6 bases). V was clipped by 7 bases and J by 2 bases, with 12 bases between them. Germline-derived CDR1 and CDR2 are MRHNA and SNTAGT. The CDR3 contains 13 residues. In DNA form, the CDR3 reads TGTGCCAGCAACGGGTCGGGAGCCTACGAGCAGTACTTC. It encodes CASNGSGAYEQYF.

J is TRBJ2-1 and V is TRBV6-6; TRBD2 agrees at 12 bases. The germline V gene encodes CDR1 MNHNY and CDR2 SVGAGI (reference sequence). The CDR3 length is 15 residues. With 8 bases clipped from V and 7 bases from J, the junction kept 9 bases outside the gene matches. The CDR3 sequence is CASRFWTSGTNEQFF. CDR3 DNA: TGTGCCAGCCGGTTTTGGACTAGCGGGACAAATGAGCAGTTCTTC.

The chain combines TRBV28 with TRBJ1-5; the D is unclear. The CDR3 is made up of 14 amino acids. Germline CDR1 and CDR2: MDHEN and SYDVKM. V lost 3 bases, J lost 3 bases, and 9 bases lay in between. CDR3 sequence (DNA): TGTGCCAGCAGTTTTGTGGCGGACAATCAGCCCCAGCATTTT. Protein product: CASSFVADNQPQHF.

The chain has TRBV4-1 and TRBJ1-2; 10 positions agree with TRBD1. Germline assignment: CDR1 MGHRA and CDR2 YSYEKL. The CDR3 is 15 residues long. J gave up 8 bases and V 4 bases, and 10 bases lay outside the gene matches. The CDR3 protein is CASSRGQGVGWGYTF. DNA for the CDR3: TGCGCCAGCAGCCGCGGACAGGGGGTTGGTTGGGGCTACACCTTC.

The chain uses TRBV15 and TRBJ2-1; TRBD2 agrees at 7 bases. V shed 10 bases, J shed 0 bases, and the junction held 6 bases outside the gene matches. This CDR3 contains 14 residues. The germline gives CDR1 LNHNV, CDR2 YYDKDF (reference sequence). This CDR3 reads CAITSGNSYNEQFF. The DNA for the CDR3 is TGTGCCATCACGAGCGGGAACTCCTACAATGAGCAGTTCTTC.

This clone was seen a single time. The rearrangement joins TRBV9 to TRBJ2-1, with 7 bases that match TRBD2. The germline V gene has CDR1 SGDLS and CDR2 YYNGEE. The CDR3 loop spans 14 amino acids. J gave up 8 bases and V 3 bases, and 8 bases lay outside the gene matches. The CDR3 DNA sequence: TGTGCCAGCAGCGGGGTCGGGGGGTCCCATGAGCAGTTCTTC. Protein sequence: CASSGVGGSHEQFF.

The rearrangement joins TRBV10-3 to TRBJ2-7; D may be TRBD1 (6 bases). Germline CDR1 reads ENHRY; CDR2 reads SYGVKD. Between the trimmed V and J ends, which lost 2 bases and 10 bases, there was a span of 15 bases. The CDR3 is 13 amino acids. The CDR3 sequence is CAISESLGTQQYF. CDR3 DNA: TGTGCCATCAGTGAGAGTTTAGGGACACAACAGTACTTC.